This T cell receptor (beta chain) was documented in a study of shared clonotypes between healthy human individuals. In regard to this clone: This sample includes further DNA sequences coding for the same CDR3.

CDR3 length: 15 residues. Between the trimmed V and J ends, which lost 0 bases and 0 bases, there was a span of 9 bases. The V gene's germline CDR1 is GTSNPN and CDR2 SVGIG (reference sequence). Method: immunoSEQ multiplex PCR; TCRdb's copy keeps in-frame clones and lacks some. The sample records over a million clones, 65% to 75% being singletons. CD4+ cells yielded CD45RA+ naive and CD45RA-negative memory subsets. The chain recombines TRBV30 with TRBJ1-3; no firm D call. Sequences were obtained from memory CD4+ T cells sorted from blood. Subset of the sample: CD45RA-negative fraction. This clonotype was obtained from a man younger than 35 in good health. CDR3 loop: CAWSVLGNSGNTIYF. CDR3 sequence (DNA): TGTGCCTGGAGTGTACTGGGTAACTCTGGAAACACCATATATTTT.